This is a list of T cell receptor beta chains from one sample in a study of blood T cell repertoires in COVID-19. Some clones are missing from TCRdb's copy, which holds only in-frame ones; the method was immunoSEQ multiplex PCR. The data contain over 200,000 clones, approximately 90% of them singletons. The specimen sequenced was PBMCs or T cells enriched from blood (not recorded which). Receptors were obtained from a man younger than 30 who had recovered from COVID-19. Both conserved end residues are part of each CDR3. D genes are given only for firm matches. Size values are once, few and many counts, or a class for expanded clones, and some rows have none.

d_gene	v_gene	abundance	j_gene	CDR3aa	CDR3nt
NA	TRBV19	NA	TRBJ1-3	CASSHLQSSGNTIYF	TGTGCCAGTAGCCACCTACAGAGCTCTGGAAACACCATATATTTT
NA	TRBV6-5	NA	TRBJ2-2	CASSTQVSNTGELFF	TGTGCCAGCAGTACACAGGTTTCGAACACCGGGGAGCTGTTTTTT
TRBD1	TRBV7-2	NA	TRBJ1-6	CASSLDRGSDSPLHF	TGTGCCAGCAGCTTGGACAGGGGCTCGGATTCACCCCTCCACTTT
TRBD1	TRBV15	NA	TRBJ2-7	CATSRDRGYEQYF	TGTGCCACCAGCAGAGACAGGGGGTACGAGCAGTACTTC
NA	TRBV11-3	NA	TRBJ1-2	CASSSLEGATF	TGTGCCAGCAGCTCCCTCGAGGGTGCGACCTTC
NA	TRBV19	once	TRBJ1-4	CASSSRIATNEKLFF	TGTGCCAGTAGTTCGAGGATCGCAACTAATGAAAAACTGTTTTTT
NA	TRBV19	NA	TRBJ1-1	CASSIVGRTEAFF	TGTGCCAGTAGTATAGTAGGGAGGACTGAAGCTTTCTTT
NA	TRBV30	NA	TRBJ2-5	CAGDAGFALQETQYF	TGTGCCGGGGACGCGGGGTTCGCTTTACAAGAGACCCAGTACTTC
TRBD1	TRBV6-4	NA	TRBJ2-1	CASSDSTGANEQFF	TGTGCCAGCAGTGACTCAACAGGGGCGAATGAGCAGTTCTTC
TRBD1	TRBV19	NA	TRBJ1-2	CASTLQAGTGDGYTF	TGTGCCAGTACTCTCCAGGCGGGGACAGGGGACGGCTACACCTTC
NA	TRBV7-7	NA	TRBJ1-4	CASSLDVRCPGTNEKLFF	TGTGCTAGCAGCTTAGACGTCCGCTGCCCGGGGACTAATGAAAAACTGTTTTTT
TRBD2	TRBV6-1	NA	TRBJ2-2	CASSEITSAGRGELFF	TGTGCCAGCAGTGAAATTACTAGCGCTGGGAGGGGGGAGCTGTTTTTT
TRBD1	TRBV28	NA	TRBJ1-1	CASSLRDRVGPEAFF	TGTGCCAGCAGTCTCCGGGACAGGGTAGGCCCTGAAGCTTTCTTT
TRBD1	TRBV3-1/TRBV3-2	NA	TRBJ1-1	CASSPDRGRGNTEAFF	TGTGCCAGCAGCCCCGACAGGGGAAGGGGTAACACTGAAGCTTTCTTT
TRBD1	TRBV29-1	NA	TRBJ2-5	CSVDGQGVETQYF	TGCAGCGTTGACGGGCAGGGGGTAGAGACCCAGTACTTC
TRBD1	TRBV7-9	NA	TRBJ2-1	CASSLPPRQGNEQFF	TGTGCCAGCAGCTTACCGCCAAGACAGGGCAATGAGCAGTTCTTC
TRBD2	TRBV7-9	NA	TRBJ2-1	CASSSPSTSGGADEQFF	TGTGCCAGCAGCTCCCCCTCTACTAGCGGGGGGGCCGATGAGCAGTTCTTC
TRBD2	TRBV5-4	once	TRBJ2-1	CASRTSGGALDEQFF	TGTGCCAGCAGGACTAGCGGGGGGGCTTTGGATGAGCAGTTCTTC
NA	TRBV2	NA	TRBJ1-1	CASRDTTGHMNTEAFF	TGTGCCAGCAGAGATACGACAGGACACATGAACACTGAAGCTTTCTTT
TRBD2	TRBV10-3	few	TRBJ2-2	CAIGTGTSASTGELFF	TGTGCCATCGGCACCGGGACTAGCGCCTCCACCGGGGAGCTGTTTTTT
NA	TRBV28	NA	TRBJ1-2	CASRPPDRSYGYTF	TGTGCCAGCAGGCCCCCCGACAGGAGCTATGGCTACACCTTC
NA	TRBV7-9	NA	TRBJ1-1	CASSSKRGGTEAFF	TGTGCCAGCAGCTCGAAGCGGGGGGGCACTGAAGCTTTCTTT
TRBD1	TRBV19	few	TRBJ2-2	CASSAGDRETGELFF	TGTGCCAGTAGTGCAGGAGACAGGGAAACCGGGGAGCTGTTTTTT
NA	TRBV10-3	NA	TRBJ2-7	CAISESRQNYEQYF	TGTGCCATCAGTGAGTCGAGACAGAACTACGAGCAGTACTTC
NA	TRBV11-2	NA	TRBJ1-2	CASSPDSNYGYTF	TGTGCCAGCAGCCCTGACAGCAACTATGGCTACACCTTC
NA	TRBV18	NA	TRBJ1-4	CASSPGLEKLFF	TGTGCCAGCTCACCGGGGCTTGAAAAACTGTTTTTT
NA	TRBV6-1	NA	TRBJ2-2	CASSEFVGVPGELFF	TGTGCCAGCAGTGAGTTCGTCGGTGTACCGGGGGAGCTGTTTTTT
TRBD1	TRBV2	NA	TRBJ2-2	CASRELQGSTGELFF	TGTGCCAGCAGAGAGCTACAGGGGAGTACCGGGGAGCTGTTTTTT
NA	TRBV5-6	NA	TRBJ1-3	CASSLSGASGNTIYF	TGTGCCAGCAGCTTGTCGGGAGCCTCTGGAAACACCATATATTTT
NA	TRBV6-1	NA	TRBJ2-7	CASSETVRTYEQYF	TGTGCCAGCAGTGAAACAGTACGCACCTACGAGCAGTACTTC
TRBD2	TRBV2	NA	TRBJ2-5	CASSDERGALQTQYF	TGTGCCAGCAGTGACGAGCGGGGGGCCCTACAGACCCAGTACTTC
NA	TRBV6-1	once	TRBJ1-5	CASSEVLQGGNQAQHF	TGTGCCAGCAGTGAAGTATTGCAGGGAGGGAATCAGGCCCAGCATTTT
NA	TRBV15	once	TRBJ2-3	CATSFTATDTQYF	TGTGCCACCAGCTTCACAGCAACAGATACGCAGTATTTT
NA	TRBV7-8	NA	TRBJ1-2	CASSPSRSDGYTF	TGTGCCAGCAGCCCGTCGCGTAGTGATGGCTACACCTTC
NA	TRBV19	NA	TRBJ1-5	CASSMQIGPQHF	TGTGCCAGTAGTATGCAAATCGGGCCCCAGCATTTT
NA	TRBV5-6	NA	TRBJ1-2	CASRLDRNYGYTF	TGTGCCAGCAGACTGGACAGAAACTATGGCTACACCTTC
NA	TRBV5-1	NA	TRBJ2-5	CASSALTDDQETQYF	TGCGCCAGCAGCGCCTTGACAGACGATCAAGAGACCCAGTACTTC
NA	TRBV12-3/TRBV12-4	NA	TRBJ1-6	CASSDINTLHF	TGTGCCAGCTCGGACATTAACACCCTCCACTTT
TRBD2	TRBV7-9	NA	TRBJ2-3	CASSYLSGGAGDTQYF	TGTGCCAGCAGCTACCTTAGCGGGGGGGCAGGAGATACGCAGTATTTT
NA	TRBV7-7	NA	TRBJ1-3	CASSLDGNGNTIYF	TGTGCTAGCAGCTTAGACGGGAATGGAAACACCATATATTTT
TRBD2	TRBV7-7	NA	TRBJ2-5	CASSPGLAGGETQYF	TGTGCTAGCAGCCCTGGACTAGCGGGAGGAGAGACCCAGTACTTC
NA	TRBV20-1	few	TRBJ2-1	CSASAVEAVNSYNEQFF	TGCAGTGCTAGTGCTGTGGAGGCCGTAAACTCCTACAATGAGCAGTTCTTC
NA	TRBV19	NA	TRBJ1-1	CASSVVSLGEAFF	TGTGCCAGTAGTGTCGTGAGTCTCGGTGAAGCTTTCTTT
TRBD2	TRBV10-1	NA	TRBJ2-3	CASSRRTSGRPDTQYF	TGCGCCAGCAGTCGCAGGACTAGCGGGAGGCCAGATACGCAGTATTTT
NA	TRBV7-2	once	TRBJ1-5	CASSPRWDQPQHF	TGTGCCAGCAGCCCTAGGTGGGATCAGCCCCAGCATTTT
TRBD2	TRBV11-1	once	TRBJ2-1	CASRGLALYNEQFF	TGTGCCAGCAGGGGACTAGCGCTGTACAATGAGCAGTTCTTC
NA	TRBV5-1	few	TRBJ1-2	CASSSTTGTPYGYTF	TGCGCCAGCAGCTCGACGACAGGTACCCCCTATGGCTACACCTTC
TRBD1	TRBV28	few	TRBJ1-2	CASSLPRQGNYGYTF	TGTGCCAGCAGTTTACCACGACAGGGAAACTATGGCTACACCTTC
NA	TRBV27	once	TRBJ2-3	CASSPRTRLDTQYF	TGTGCCAGCAGTCCCCGCACCAGACTAGATACGCAGTATTTT
NA	TRBV19	NA	TRBJ2-3	CASSIWQGSTDTQYF	TGTGCCAGTAGTATCTGGCAGGGGAGCACAGATACGCAGTATTTT
NA	TRBV24-1	NA	TRBJ1-1	CATRCRVCHTEAFF	TGTGCCACCAGGTGTAGAGTATGTCACACTGAAGCTTTCTTT
TRBD2	TRBV28	NA	TRBJ2-7	CASSPSPSGYEQYF	TGTGCCAGCAGCCCCTCCCCTAGCGGTTACGAGCAGTACTTC
NA	TRBV7-9	NA	TRBJ1-2	CASSLGAQSPEDGYTF	TGTGCCAGCAGCTTAGGAGCCCAAAGCCCCGAAGATGGCTACACCTTC